One and the same sample provided the 3 T cell receptor beta chains below, sequenced in a study of T cell repertoires in cytomegalovirus infection (dated by TCRdb to the late 2010s). The run used an Illumina HiSeq 1500. The public sequencing data were trimmed at Q25 with fastp and processed into clonotypes with MiXCR by TCRdb, which kept only in-frame beta chains. CDR3 protein duplicates are merged, each entry listing the most common genes and DNA. This sample holds fewer than 200,000 distinct CDR3 sequences; approximately 15% were observed only once. More than 20% of the sample rests with the top ten. The source material was PBMCs. These TCRs come from a human donor in good health (CMV status not recorded). Some clones in this sample may be carry-over from other donors' samples.

This clonotype has a count of ten or more. The rearrangement uses TRBV7-2 and TRBJ2-7; TRBD2 is a possible D gene (5 bases). Per germline, CDR1 SGHTA and CDR2 FQGNSA. The CDR3 is made up of 12 amino acids. Trimming pared 4 bases from V and 6 bases from J, leaving 10 bases between. The CDR3 protein is CASSWGAAEQYF. The CDR3 DNA sequence: TGTGCCAGCAGCTGGGGAGCTGCCGAGCAGTACTTC.

This clonotype was recorded a few times. This chain connects TRBV5-8 to TRBJ1-2; 7 bases are a match to TRBD1. V gave up 9 bases and J gave up 3 bases; unmatched junction bases: 8. Germline assignment: CDR1 SGHTS and CDR2 YDEGEE. The CDR3 consists of 13 residues. As DNA, the CDR3 is TGTGCCATCGGGGACAGTGCCTACTATGGCTACACCTTC. Its translation: CAIGDSAYYGYTF.

This clonotype has a count of ten or more. The gene calls are TRBV28 and TRBJ2-1, with unresolved D. This CDR3 is built from 11 residues. With 4 bases removed from V and 10 bases from J, the gap between germline ends came to 8 bases. Germline lookup yields CDR1 MDHEN and CDR2 SYDVKM. Here the CDR3 DNA reads TGTGCCAGCAGTTCACCTCTCGAGCAGTTCTTC. It is translated as CASSSPLEQFF.